A selection of T cell receptor beta chains follows, all from one sample in a study of neurological immune-mediated disorders. TCRdb reprocessed the 5' RACE reads via MiXCR and lists one record per CDR3 protein. The table shows 50,000 to 60,000 distinct CDR3 sequences, with 15% to 20% occurring only once. Sequencing was carried out using PBMCs. All receptors come from a man aged 55 to 70 in good health. CDR3s include the opening cysteine and the closing phenylalanine or tryptophan. The D gene is left open where the match is weak. The size entry is marked missing in some rows and otherwise reads once, few, many or a size class.

.	TRBV27	many	TRBJ2-1	CASRQGRGSYNEQFF	TGTGCCAGCCGGCAGGGGAGGGGCTCCTACAATGAGCAGTTCTTC
TRBD1	TRBV28	many	TRBJ2-3	CASSPRQGTGTDTQYF	TGTGCCAGCAGCCCCCGACAGGGGACGGGCACAGATACGCAGTATTTT
TRBD2	TRBV6-2/TRBV6-3	.	TRBJ2-1	CASSLKREGQSEQFF	TGTGCCAGCAGTCTCAAGCGGGAGGGCCAGAGTGAGCAGTTCTTC
.	TRBV2	.	TRBJ2-5	CASTLGAFAGTQYF	TGTGCCAGCACCCTCGGGGCGTTTGCGGGGACCCAGTACTTC
.	TRBV7-2	many	TRBJ2-3	CASSLAFPRGTDTQYF	TGTGCCAGCAGCTTAGCCTTCCCCCGGGGCACAGATACGCAGTATTTT
.	TRBV15	many	TRBJ1-2	CATSTGQNYGYTF	TGTGCCACCAGCACAGGACAGAACTATGGCTACACCTTC
.	TRBV7-8	few	TRBJ2-1	CASSLDLPSAQQFF	TGTGCCAGCAGCTTAGATCTCCCGAGCGCACAGCAGTTCTTC
.	TRBV7-2	many	TRBJ2-1	CASSLVGGSYNEQFF	TGTGCCAGCAGCTTAGTTGGCGGTTCCTACAATGAGCAGTTCTTC
.	TRBV15	many	TRBJ2-1	CATSRDRYGEEQFF	TGTGCCACCAGCAGAGATAGGTACGGGGAGGAGCAGTTCTTC
.	TRBV7-2	many	TRBJ1-1	CASRETFMNTEAFF	TGTGCCAGCAGAGAGACCTTCATGAACACTGAAGCTTTCTTT
.	TRBV15	many	TRBJ1-4	CATSRDLEKLFF	TGTGCCACCAGCAGAGATCTCGAAAAACTGTTTTTT
.	TRBV7-2	many	TRBJ2-3	CASSPGGSDTQYF	TGTGCCAGCAGCCCGGGGGGCTCAGATACGCAGTATTTT
TRBD2	TRBV5-5	many	TRBJ2-5	CASSLVSSGSSKTQYF	TGTGCCAGCAGCTTGGTTAGTAGCGGGAGTTCAAAGACCCAGTACTTC
TRBD2	TRBV14	many	TRBJ2-3	CASSQVQAGETQYF	TGTGCCAGCAGCCAAGTCCAAGCGGGAGAGACGCAGTATTTT
TRBD1	TRBV20-1	many	TRBJ2-7	CSAPDRGFYEQYF	TGCAGTGCTCCTGACAGGGGTTTCTACGAGCAGTACTTC
TRBD2	TRBV5-1	many	TRBJ2-1	CASSELAGTSYNEQFF	TGCGCCAGCAGCGAGCTAGCGGGCACCTCCTACAATGAGCAGTTCTTC
.	TRBV12-3/TRBV12-4	many	TRBJ1-6	CASRTRTHRSPLHF	TGTGCCAGCAGGACACGGACCCATCGATCACCCCTCCACTTT
.	TRBV7-2	many	TRBJ2-5	CASSLNAGFQETQYF	TGTGCCAGCAGCTTAAATGCGGGGTTCCAAGAGACCCAGTACTTC
.	TRBV4-1	many	TRBJ1-1	CASSQDMARGNTEAFF	TGCGCCAGCAGCCAGGATATGGCCAGGGGGAACACTGAAGCTTTCTTT
TRBD1	TRBV6-5	many	TRBJ2-5	CASRGDRGRETQYF	TGTGCCAGCAGGGGTGACAGGGGTCGAGAGACCCAGTACTTC
TRBD2	TRBV28	many	TRBJ2-3	CASSLYPTSGGTDTQYF	TGTGCCAGCAGTTTATACCCTACTAGCGGAGGCACAGATACGCAGTATTTT
TRBD1	TRBV12-3/TRBV12-4	many	TRBJ2-2	CASSLLQGRPGELFF	TGTGCCAGCAGTTTACTACAGGGGCGCCCCGGGGAGCTGTTTTTT
TRBD1	TRBV9	many	TRBJ1-1	CASSRQGEGTEAFF	TGTGCCAGCAGCCGACAGGGGGAGGGAACTGAAGCTTTCTTT
.	TRBV13	many	TRBJ2-4	CASSLWDKNIQYF	TGTGCCAGCAGCTTATGGGACAAAAACATTCAGTACTTC
TRBD2	TRBV15	many	TRBJ2-1	CATSRGLAGYEQFF	TGTGCCACCAGCCGGGGACTAGCGGGATATGAGCAGTTCTTC
.	TRBV20-1	.	TRBJ2-2	CSASGRAMVELFF	TGCAGTGCTAGCGGTAGGGCTATGGTGGAGCTGTTTTTT
TRBD1	TRBV5-1	many	TRBJ2-7	CASSPDRGQDEQYF	TGCGCCAGCAGCCCGGACAGGGGGCAGGACGAGCAGTACTTC
.	TRBV6-6	.	TRBJ2-7	CASMADGGTYEQYF	TGTGCCAGCATGGCAGACGGGGGCACCTACGAGCAGTACTTC
TRBD2	TRBV12-3/TRBV12-4	many	TRBJ2-1	CASSLVGLSDNEQFF	TGTGCCAGCAGTTTGGTGGGACTAAGTGACAATGAGCAGTTCTTC
.	TRBV12-3/TRBV12-4	many	TRBJ2-7	CASTPFSSDEQYF	TGTGCCAGCACCCCGTTTAGTTCCGACGAGCAGTACTTC
.	TRBV10-2	many	TRBJ2-1	CASRLTSNEQFF	TGCGCCAGCAGACTGACTAGTAATGAGCAGTTCTTC
.	TRBV10-3	once	TRBJ2-1	CAISAVGDSYNEQFF	TGTGCCATCAGTGCGGTAGGGGACTCCTACAATGAGCAGTTCTTC
TRBD1	TRBV4-1	.	TRBJ2-2	CASGPGQGAYTGELFF	TGCGCCAGCGGGCCGGGACAGGGGGCGTACACCGGGGAGCTGTTTTTT
TRBD1	TRBV10-3	many	TRBJ1-5	CAISESQGNQPQHF	TGTGCCATCAGTGAATCACAGGGGAATCAGCCCCAGCATTTT
.	TRBV5-5	many	TRBJ2-2	CASSLMNGVGTGELFF	TGTGCCAGCAGCCTCATGAACGGGGTTGGCACCGGGGAGCTGTTTTTT
TRBD1	TRBV20-1	many	TRBJ1-2	CSARAGGTYGYTF	TGCAGTGCTAGAGCAGGGGGAACCTATGGCTACACCTTC
.	TRBV10-3	many	TRBJ2-5	CAISGANQETQYF	TGTGCCATCAGTGGGGCTAACCAAGAGACCCAGTACTTC
TRBD2	TRBV6-6	few	TRBJ2-1	CASSQTSGRANEQFF	TGTGCCAGCAGCCAGACTAGCGGGAGGGCCAATGAGCAGTTCTTC
TRBD1	TRBV7-9	many	TRBJ1-4	CASSLATGAAKLFF	TGTGCCAGCAGCTTAGCGACAGGGGCGGCAAAACTGTTTTTT
.	TRBV7-2	.	TRBJ2-5	CASSLGTPRGETQYF	TGTGCCAGCAGCCTCGGGACCCCCCGGGGTGAGACCCAGTACTTC
TRBD2	TRBV12-3/TRBV12-4	few	TRBJ2-7	CASSLTSGLASREQYF	TGTGCCAGCAGTTTAACGTCGGGACTAGCGTCGCGGGAGCAGTACTTC
TRBD1	TRBV28	many	TRBJ1-1	CASSPGTVKAFF	TGTGCCAGCAGTCCGGGGACAGTCAAAGCTTTCTTT